The T cell receptor (beta chain) under discussion was sequenced for a study of blood T cells in healthy people across ages. This clonotype appeared a few times. Mismatch with germline at one junction end may stem from a read error. CDR3 size: 15 residues. CDR1 is SNHLY and CDR2 is FYNNEI in the germline V gene. PCR was performed a second time for about 6 to 11 cycles using a sample-barcoded 5' primer and a J-beta primer mix. One entry per CDR3 protein results from TCRdb running MiXCR on the 5' RACE reads. The table includes 1.5 million to 2 million distinct CDR3 sequences, around 48% detected once. This chain links TRBV2 with TRBJ1-6; D might be TRBD1 (5 bases). The TCR comes from a woman aged 40 to 50 in good health. Sequenced sample: blood. In nucleotides, the CDR3 is TGTACCAGCAGTGAAAAGGGGATCGGAAATTCACCCCTCCACTTT. Translation: CTSSEKGIGNSPLHF.